This TCR beta chain stems from a study of blood T cell repertoires in COVID-19. V was pared by 5 bases and J by 7 bases, with 11 bases between. The CDR3 is 12 residues long. Germline V gene lookup returns CDR1 SNHLY and CDR2 FYNNEI. Only in-frame clones appear in the TCRdb table, and some are missing; sequencing was by immunoSEQ multiplex PCR. The data hold 200,000 to 250,000 clones, with almost 90% observed a single time. This clone has more than one count but fewer than ten. This rearrangement joins TRBV2 to TRBJ1-1; possibly TRBD1 for D (5 bases). This TCR was sampled from a man in his late teens or twenties with active or convalescent COVID-19. Sequenced: peripheral blood. The CDR3 protein is CASSYGGDEAFF. DNA for the CDR3: TGTGCCAGCAGTTACGGGGGAGATGAAGCTTTCTTT.